Below, 26 T cell receptor beta chains from the same sample are listed, as sequenced in a study of shared clonotypes between healthy human individuals. Repertoires were generated with immunoSEQ multiplex PCR, while TCRdb's copy carries only in-frame clones and drops some. The sample yields more than 1 million clones, 75% to 85% seen once. Sample: memory CD4+ T cells from PBMCs. Subset denoted: CD45RA-negative fraction. The receptors were gathered from a man aged 18-30 years in good health. Some clones in this sample may be carry-over from other donors' samples.

Here the CDR3 DNA reads TGTGCCAGCCGAAACCCCTACAGGTCTGACAAAAACATTCAGTACTTC. As protein: CASRNPYRSDKNIQYF. J is TRBJ2-4 and V is TRBV7-2; D perhaps matches TRBD1 (5 bases). The germline V and J ends were trimmed by 8 bases and 3 bases, with 20 bases remaining between them. Germline CDR1 SGHTA, CDR2 FQGNSA. CDR3 size: 16 residues.

This chain joins TRBV27 and TRBJ2-7; D is possibly TRBD1 or TRBD2 (5 bases each). This CDR3 has 13 residues. Trimming shortened V by 2 bases and J by 6 bases, and 11 bases separated the two germline ends. Germline V CDR1 and CDR2: MNHEY, SMNVEV (reference sequence). CDR3: CASSLDGAFEQYF. In nucleotides, the CDR3 is TGTGCCAGCAGTTTAGACGGGGCCTTCGAGCAGTACTTC.

The gene calls are TRBV7-8 and TRBJ1-2, with a weak D call TRBD1 (6 bases). V was shortened by 1 base and J by 4 bases, with 7 bases between the two germline ends. Germline-derived CDR1 and CDR2 are SGHVS and FQNEAQ. The CDR3 length is 13 residues. The CDR3 sequence is CASSLVGAYGYTF. For the CDR3, the DNA is TGTGCCAGCAGCTTAGTGGGGGCCTATGGCTACACCTTC.

The CDR3 DNA reads TGCAGCGTTGGCGTTGGAGAGACCCAGTACTTC. Protein product: CSVGVGETQYF. The V call is TRBV29-1, the J call TRBJ2-5; the D is unclear. The germline CDR1 and CDR2 sequences are SQVTM and ANQGSEA. Trimming removed 4 bases at V and 4 bases at J, with 7 bases between. The CDR3 runs to 11 residues.

This chain links TRBV5-1 with TRBJ2-2, with D possibly called TRBD1 or TRBD2 (5 bases each). Germline-derived CDR1 and CDR2 are SGHRS and YFSETQ. Trimming pared 5 bases from V and 3 bases from J, leaving 14 bases between. CDR3 length: 15 residues. The CDR3 region has the DNA TGCGCCAGCAGGGCCCCGGGACGGTACACCGGGGAGCTGTTTTTT. Residues: CASRAPGRYTGELFF.

The count of this clone is one. The chain has TRBV2 and TRBJ2-5; 10 bases align to TRBD1. The junction had 7 bases not matched to a gene; V was cut back by 4 bases and J by 5 bases. Germline loops: CDR1 SNHLY, CDR2 FYNNEI. The CDR3 has 15 amino acids. CDR3 sequence: CASSGRTGGLETQYF. CDR3 nucleotide sequence: TGTGCCAGCAGTGGACGGACAGGGGGTCTGGAGACCCAGTACTTC.

This rearrangement joins TRBV27 to TRBJ2-3; possible D gene TRBD1, 5 bases. The CDR3 is 14 amino acids. From germline, CDR1 is MNHEY and CDR2 SMNVEV (reference sequence). V shed 7 bases and J shed 0 bases, with 11 bases lying between them. This CDR3 reads CASTRASSTDTQYF. Written as DNA, the CDR3 is TGTGCCAGCACCAGGGCAAGTAGCACAGATACGCAGTATTTT.

The J gene is TRBJ2-7, the V gene TRBV28; possible D gene TRBD1, 7 bases. Trimming stripped 7 bases from V and 0 bases from J, with 13 bases between. The CDR3 covers 14 residues. Germline V lookup: CDR1 MDHEN, CDR2 SYDVKM. The CDR3 region is CASTPGGSSYEQYF. CDR3 bases: TGTGCCAGCACCCCAGGGGGGAGCTCCTACGAGCAGTACTTC.

This chain links TRBV7-9 with TRBJ1-4, with 7 bases matching TRBD1. Germline V lookup: CDR1 SEHNR, CDR2 FQNEAQ (reference sequence). Trimming at V came to 4 bases and at J to 8 bases, leaving 7 bases not matched to a gene. The CDR3 extends over 14 amino acids. CDR3 in amino acids: CASSSRDRQEKLFF. CDR3 bases: TGTGCCAGCAGCTCAAGGGACAGACAGGAAAAACTGTTTTTT.

The gene calls are TRBV5-5 and TRBJ2-5; TRBD2 matches 11 bases. The germline CDR1 and CDR2 sequences are SGHKS and YYEKEE (reference sequence). This CDR3 has 14 residues. V was clipped by 5 bases and J by 5 bases; unmatched bases: 5. The CDR3 sequence is CASSSGRAQETQYF. The CDR3 nucleotides are TGTGCCAGCAGTAGCGGGAGGGCCCAGGAGACCCAGTACTTC.

The V and J genes are TRBV7-9 and TRBJ1-2; the D gene is possibly TRBD1 (5 bases). The V end lost 4 bases, the J end lost 9 bases, and 21 bases lay between the germline ends. The length of the CDR3 is 15 residues. CDR1 SEHNR and CDR2 FQNEAQ come from the germline V gene (reference sequence). As DNA, the CDR3 is TGTGCCAGCAGCTCCCCTTATAGGCGTGAGGGGTGCTACACCTTC. Residues: CASSSPYRREGCYTF.

With regard to this clone: This same CDR3 is encoded by further DNA sequences in the sample. V is TRBV9 and J is TRBJ1-3, with D unclear. Trimming shortened V by 2 bases and J by 0 bases, and 9 bases separated the two germline ends. CDR3 length: 15 residues. The germline V gene encodes CDR1 SGDLS and CDR2 YYNGEE. The CDR3: CASSVLGTSGNTIYF. In DNA form, the CDR3 reads TGTGCCAGCAGCGTCCTGGGCACCTCTGGAAACACCATATATTTT.

This clone was detected only once. This chain joins TRBV9 and TRBJ1-2; TRBD1 aligns across 8 bases. This CDR3 region has 15 residues. Unmatched junction bases numbered 5, after V lost 0 bases and J lost 4 bases. Germline assignment: CDR1 SGDLS and CDR2 YYNGEE. The CDR3: CASSVGQGAGYGYTF. DNA of the CDR3: TGTGCCAGCAGCGTAGGGCAGGGGGCTGGCTATGGCTACACCTTC.

Written as DNA, the CDR3 is TGTGCCAGCAGCTTAGGGACAGGTCTAGCCAAAAACATTCAGTACTTC. Protein: CASSLGTGLAKNIQYF. The chain employs TRBV7-3 and TRBJ2-4; TRBD1 agrees at 8 bases. Germline V gives CDR1 SGHTA, CDR2 FQGTGA. V was pared by 2 bases and J by 0 bases, with 3 bases of the junction left unmatched. The CDR3 runs 16 residues.

This rearrangement joins TRBV11-3 to TRBJ2-7; 8 nucleotides align to TRBD1. The V segment lost 6 bases and the J segment 4 bases; nucleotides outside the gene matches: 8. Germline assignment: CDR1 SGHNT and CDR2 YENEEA. The CDR3 is made up of 14 amino acids. CDR3 coding DNA: TGTGCCAGCAGTCCTGCGGACAGGGAGTACGAGCAGTACTTC. It is translated as CASSPADREYEQYF.

The chain combines TRBV28 with TRBJ1-5; 7 nucleotides line up with TRBD1. Germline-derived CDR1 and CDR2 are MDHEN and SYDVKM. J lost 1 base, V lost 8 bases, and 11 bases had no gene match. The CDR3 has 16 amino acids. The CDR3 DNA reads as TGTGCCAGCCTCACACTGGGACAGCTAAGCAATCAGCCCCAGCATTTT. Protein product: CASLTLGQLSNQPQHF.

The chain joins TRBV4-3 to TRBJ2-3; 8 nucleotides align to TRBD1. The CDR3 spans 14 residues. V was pared by 4 bases and J by 8 bases, with 8 bases of the junction left unmatched. Germline V gene sequence: CDR1 LGHNA, CDR2 YSLEER. DNA for the CDR3: TGCGCCAGCAGCCTACAGGACAGGGCGAGTACGCAGTATTTT. It yields the protein CASSLQDRASTQYF.

The chain carries TRBV6-1 and TRBJ2-3; D uncertain. This CDR3 is 14 amino acids long. V was pared by 8 bases and J by 2 bases, with 14 bases between. The germline V gene encodes CDR1 MNHNS and CDR2 SASEGT. CDR3 loop: CASPRKRNTDTQYF. CDR3 DNA sequence: TGTGCCAGCCCAAGGAAAAGAAACACAGATACGCAGTATTTT.

This chain uses TRBV7-2 with TRBJ1-1; D might be TRBD1 (5 bases). The ends were cut back, 4 bases at V and 1 base at J, with 13 bases in the middle. Germline CDR1 is SGHTA and CDR2 is FQGNSA. The CDR3 consists of 15 residues. CDR3 in DNA: TGTGCCAGCAGCTCCCCCGGTGGGGCGAACACTGAAGCTTTCTTT. It codes for CASSSPGGANTEAFF.

V usage is TRBV5-6 and J usage is TRBJ2-1; 10 bases line up with TRBD2. V was clipped by 6 bases and J by 6 bases; unmatched bases: 9. Germline lookup yields CDR1 SGHDT and CDR2 YYEEEE. The CDR3 extends over 15 amino acids. The CDR3 loop reads CASTRGASGSNEQFF. The CDR3 region has the DNA TGTGCCAGCACCCGAGGGGCTAGCGGGAGCAATGAGCAGTTCTTC. Drawing the rest from reference TRBV5-6 and TRBJ2-1, the complete variable domain is DAGVTQSPTHLIKTRGQQVTLRCSPKSGHDTVSWYQQALGQGPQFIFQYYEEEERQRGNFPDRFSGHQFPNYSSELNVNALLLGDSALYLCASTRGASGSNEQFFGPGTRLTVL.

The chain combines TRBV9 with TRBJ2-1; 9 bases align to TRBD2. The germline CDR1 and CDR2 sequences are SGDLS and YYNGEE. V lost 3 bases to trimming and J lost 0 bases; unmatched junction nucleotides: 4. The CDR3 runs 16 residues. The CDR3, as DNA: TGTGCCAGCAGCGAGGATAGCGGGAGCTCCTACAATGAGCAGTTCTTC. Protein sequence: CASSEDSGSSYNEQFF.

J is TRBJ2-4 and V is TRBV7-2; TRBD1 is a possible D gene (5 bases). Trimming pared 1 base from V and 9 bases from J, leaving 13 bases between. CDR1 and CDR2 (germline): SGHTA, FQGNSA. There are 14 residues in the CDR3. CDR3 bases: TGTGCCAGCAGCTTAGACTTCGGACAACGCATTCAGTACTTC. It encodes CASSLDFGQRIQYF.

The genes are TRBV28 and TRBJ2-3; D ambiguous. V lost 8 bases and J 4 bases, leaving 7 bases between the germline ends. The CDR3 totals 11 residues. The germline CDR1 and CDR2 sequences are MDHEN and SYDVKM. The CDR3 sequence is CASVRADTQYF. The CDR3 DNA sequence: TGTGCCAGCGTGCGAGCAGATACGCAGTATTTT.

The chain couples TRBV5-4 to TRBJ2-6; D is unclear. Trimming took 0 bases from V and 0 from J, leaving 4 bases between them. This CDR3 region has 15 residues. The germline CDR1 and CDR2 sequences are SGHNT and YYREEE (reference sequence). CDR3 in amino acids: CASSLGDSGANVLTF. Here the CDR3 DNA reads TGTGCCAGCAGCTTGGGAGACTCTGGGGCCAACGTCCTGACTTTC.

A remark on this clone: Different DNA sequences within this sample yield the same CDR3. The chain joins TRBV5-4 to TRBJ2-3; the match to TRBD2 covers 7 bases. CDR3 length: 15 residues. V trimming: 0 bases; J trimming: 3 bases; junction bases outside the gene matches: 4. The germline CDR1 and CDR2 sequences are SGHNT and YYREEE (reference sequence). The CDR3 protein is CASSLGASGTDTQYF. The CDR3 DNA is TGTGCCAGCAGCTTGGGGGCTAGCGGTACAGATACGCAGTATTTT.

This clone has a handful of counts. The chain employs TRBV28 and TRBJ1-2, with D possibly TRBD1 on 6 matching bases. The germline V and J ends were trimmed by 2 bases and 7 bases, with 20 bases remaining between them. Germline CDR1 and CDR2: MDHEN and SYDVKM. The CDR3 is 16 amino acids. This CDR3 reads CASSLRGGLQGGGYTF. Written as DNA, the CDR3 is TGTGCCAGCAGTTTAAGGGGGGGACTCCAAGGAGGTGGCTACACCTTC.